This TCR beta chain derives from a study of T cells after yellow fever vaccination. Germline V gene sequence: CDR1 LNHDA, CDR2 SQIVND (reference sequence). The ends were cut back, 9 bases at V and 7 bases at J, with 24 bases in the middle. There are 16 residues in the CDR3. This clonotype turned up a few times. TCRdb re-derived calls from the 5' RACE reads in MiXCR, one entry per CDR3 protein. Of around 590,000 distinct CDR3 sequences in the sample, roughly an eighth are singletons; the top ten hold 15%. The receptor's source is a man aged 25-45 years who received the YFV17D yellow fever vaccine. The sequencing used PBMCs, collected on the day of the yellow fever booster vaccination. The chain uses TRBV19 and TRBJ2-2, with D tentatively TRBD1 or TRBD2 (5 bases each). The CDR3 spells CASAADNRGFGGELFF. CDR3 DNA: TGTGCCAGCGCCGCGGACAACCGAGGGTTTGGCGGGGAGCTGTTTTTT.